This T cell receptor (beta chain) was documented in a study of cytomegalovirus exposure and HLA in healthy donors. The PCR ran on 60 Vbeta and 13 Jbeta primers. Assay used: immunoSEQ multiplex PCR; TCRdb lists only in-frame clones, some missing. This repertoire shows about 160,000 clones, around 68% found once; its top ten account for approximately 1.5%. Germline V CDR1 and CDR2: SGHDT, YYEEEE. V lost 7 bases, J lost 0 bases, and 12 bases lay in between. CDR3 length: 14 residues. The source is a man aged 45-65 years in good health and CMV-seronegative. The chain is built from TRBV5-6 and TRBJ2-3; TRBD2 is a possible D gene (5 bases). Sequenced material: PBMCs. The CDR3: CASEEAFSTDTQYF. The CDR3 DNA follows: TGTGCCAGCGAGGAGGCGTTTAGCACAGATACGCAGTATTTT.